This TCR beta chain was profiled in a study of blood T cell repertoires in COVID-19. Produced via immunoSEQ multiplex PCR; TCRdb's table is partial and in-frame only. The table includes approximately 320,000 clones, roughly 90% detected once. V was pared by 3 bases and J by 3 bases, with 6 bases between. The CDR3 has 12 residues. Looked up from germline, CDR1 is LGHNT and CDR2 is FRNRAP. This clone appeared a single time. V usage is TRBV12-5 and J usage is TRBJ2-7; D is undetermined. The source material was PBMCs or T cells enriched from blood (not recorded which). The TCR sequence derives from a man aged 55 to 69 who had recovered from COVID-19. This CDR3 reads CASGFISYEQYF. CDR3 nucleotide sequence: TGTGCTAGTGGTTTTATCAGCTACGAGCAGTACTTC.